This T cell receptor (beta chain) originates from a study of CD8 T cells in Susac syndrome. This CDR3 has 11 residues. With 5 bases removed from V and 3 bases from J, the gap between germline ends came to 4 bases. The RNA input was roughly 0.45 to 1 ug, and it was reverse transcribed with random hexamers. Multiplex immunoSEQ PCR targeted 54 Vbeta and 13 Jbeta TCR beta segments. TCRdb ran MiXCR on the immunoSEQ multiplex PCR reads and lists one entry per CDR3 protein. Of roughly 180,000 distinct CDR3 sequences in the sample, about 94% are singletons; the top ten hold over 0.08%. This sequence was found in a human donor in good health. The rearrangement joins TRBV12-3 or TRBV12-4 to TRBJ1-2; D unresolved. The sequencing sample was made of CD4+ T cells from PBMCs. CDR3 sequence (DNA): TGTGCCAGCAGTAACGACTATGGCTACACCTTC. Translating it yields CASSNDYGYTF.